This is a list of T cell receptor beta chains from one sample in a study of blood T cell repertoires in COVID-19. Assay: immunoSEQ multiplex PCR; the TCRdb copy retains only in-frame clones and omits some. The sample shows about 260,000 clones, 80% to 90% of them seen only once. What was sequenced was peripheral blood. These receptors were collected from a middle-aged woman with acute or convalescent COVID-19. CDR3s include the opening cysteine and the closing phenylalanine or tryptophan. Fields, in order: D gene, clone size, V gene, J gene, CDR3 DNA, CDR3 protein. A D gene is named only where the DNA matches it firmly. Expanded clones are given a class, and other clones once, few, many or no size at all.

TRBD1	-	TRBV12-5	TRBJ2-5	TGTGCTAGTGGCCCGGGACAGATACAAGAGACCCAGTACTTC	CASGPGQIQETQYF
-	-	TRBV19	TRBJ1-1	TGTGCCAGTAGTAGGACAGCTGAAGCTTTCTTT	CASSRTAEAFF
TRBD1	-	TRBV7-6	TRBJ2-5	TGTGCCAGCAGCTGGACAGGGGGGCCCCAGGAGACCCAGTACTTC	CASSWTGGPQETQYF
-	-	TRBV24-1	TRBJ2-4	TGTGCCACCAGTGATTTGGGGAGAGTTCAGTACTTC	CATSDLGRVQYF
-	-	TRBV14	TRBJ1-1	TGTGCCAGCAGCCAAGACGACTGGGCGGGCACTGAAGCTTTCTTT	CASSQDDWAGTEAFF
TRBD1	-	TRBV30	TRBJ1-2	TGTGCCTGGAGTACACCCTGGACAGGGAGACGTGCTAACTATGGCTACACCTTC	CAWSTPWTGRRANYGYTF
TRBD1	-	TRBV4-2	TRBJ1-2	TGTGCCAGCAGCCAAGGTGAACAGGGGTGGGGCTACACCTTC	CASSQGEQGWGYTF
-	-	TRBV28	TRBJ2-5	TGTGCCAGCAGTTCCGTACAGGGTTTAGAGACCCAGTACTTC	CASSSVQGLETQYF
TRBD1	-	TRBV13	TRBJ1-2	TGTGCCAGCAGCTTTCGGGACAGAAGTTACTATGGCTACACCTTC	CASSFRDRSYYGYTF
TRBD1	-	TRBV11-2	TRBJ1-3	TGTGCCAGCAGCTTAGGAGTAGGGGGCTTCTCTGGAAACACCATATATTTT	CASSLGVGGFSGNTIYF
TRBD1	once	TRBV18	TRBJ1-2	TGTGCCAGCTCACAGACCGGGACAGACGGCTATGGCTACACCTTC	CASSQTGTDGYGYTF
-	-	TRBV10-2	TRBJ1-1	TGCGCCAGCAGGACAGTCATTATGAACACTGAAGCTTTCTTT	CASRTVIMNTEAFF
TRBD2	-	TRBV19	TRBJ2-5	TGTGCCAGTAGTCGGGGGGGGAACCAAGAGACCCAGTACTTC	CASSRGGNQETQYF
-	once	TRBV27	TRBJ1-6	TGTGCCAGCAGTTTAGAAAGGGGGACGAGATCACCCCTCCACTTT	CASSLERGTRSPLHF
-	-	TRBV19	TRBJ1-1	TGTGCCAGCACTAAAGTAGGTACTGAAGCTTTCTTT	CASTKVGTEAFF
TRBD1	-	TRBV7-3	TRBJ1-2	TGTGCCAGCAGCTTTGACAGGGGGCAAGGCTACACCTTC	CASSFDRGQGYTF
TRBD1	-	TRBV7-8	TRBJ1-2	TGTGCCAGCAGCCAACGGAGGGGGGGACAGGGCGACTATGGCTACACCTTC	CASSQRRGGQGDYGYTF
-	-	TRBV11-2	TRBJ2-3	TGTGCCAGCAGCTACAGGGTAGGAGATACGCAGTATTTT	CASSYRVGDTQYF
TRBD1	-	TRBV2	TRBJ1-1	TGTGCCGGAACCGCCACAGGGGTTGAGACTGAAGCTTTCTTT	CAGTATGVETEAFF
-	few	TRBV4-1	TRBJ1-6	TGCGCCAGCAGCCAAGATTGGGTTCGGGGAAAGCTAAGCTCACCCCTCCACTTT	CASSQDWVRGKLSSPLHF
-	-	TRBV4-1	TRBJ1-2	TGCGCCAGCAGCCAAGAACCAGGAACCTATGGCTACACCTTC	CASSQEPGTYGYTF
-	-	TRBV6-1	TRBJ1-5	TGTGCCAGCAGTGAACAGGCCCAGTCCAGGCCCCATCAGCCCCAGCATTTT	CASSEQAQSRPHQPQHF
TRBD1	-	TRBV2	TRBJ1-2	TGTGCCAGCAGCCTCCCCGGGACAGGGGATGGCTACACCTTC	CASSLPGTGDGYTF
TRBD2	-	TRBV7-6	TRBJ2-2	TGTGCCAGCAGCGCGCTAGCGGGGGAAAACACCGGGGAGCTGTTTTTT	CASSALAGENTGELFF
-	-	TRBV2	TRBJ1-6	TGTGCCAGCGGAACCGGGACACCTAATTCACCCCTCCACTTT	CASGTGTPNSPLHF
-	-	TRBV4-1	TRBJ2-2	TGCGCCAGCAGCCAAGTTTTGGGGCTTGGCACCGGGGAGCTGTTTTTT	CASSQVLGLGTGELFF